This section outlines one T cell receptor (beta chain) sequence together with its context. Clones were read by immunoSEQ multiplex PCR, and TCRdb kept only the in-frame ones, dropping some. The table includes 80,000 to 100,000 clones, roughly 91% detected once. The entry originates in a study of OX40 agonist ivuxolimab in advanced cancers. The germline V gene encodes CDR1 SGHRS and CDR2 YFSETQ. Trimming at V came to 0 bases and at J to 0 bases, leaving 4 bases not matched to a gene. The CDR3 loop spans 16 amino acids. The receptor's source is an adult with an advanced solid tumor such as melanoma, head and neck, liver or kidney cancer. Material: CD4+ or CD8+ T cells sorted from blood, obtained in a trial of the OX40 agonist ivuxolimab. The chain recombines TRBV5-1 with TRBJ1-1; 8 nucleotides agree with TRBD1. CDR3 protein: CASSLEMTGVNTEAFF. The DNA for the CDR3 is TGCGCCAGCAGCTTGGAGATGACAGGGGTGAACACTGAAGCTTTCTTT.